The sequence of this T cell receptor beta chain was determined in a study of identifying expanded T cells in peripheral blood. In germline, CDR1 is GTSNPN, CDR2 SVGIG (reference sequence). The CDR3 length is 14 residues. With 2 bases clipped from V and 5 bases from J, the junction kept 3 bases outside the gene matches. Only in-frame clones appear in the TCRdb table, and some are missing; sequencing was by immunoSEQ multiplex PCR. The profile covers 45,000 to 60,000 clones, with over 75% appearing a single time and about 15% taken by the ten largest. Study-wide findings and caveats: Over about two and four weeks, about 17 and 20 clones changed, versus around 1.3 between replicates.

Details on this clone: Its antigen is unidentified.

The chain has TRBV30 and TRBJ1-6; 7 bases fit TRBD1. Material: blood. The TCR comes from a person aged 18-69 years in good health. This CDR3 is CAWSKGANNSPLHF. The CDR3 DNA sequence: TGTGCCTGGAGTAAGGGGGCGAATAATTCACCCCTCCACTTT.